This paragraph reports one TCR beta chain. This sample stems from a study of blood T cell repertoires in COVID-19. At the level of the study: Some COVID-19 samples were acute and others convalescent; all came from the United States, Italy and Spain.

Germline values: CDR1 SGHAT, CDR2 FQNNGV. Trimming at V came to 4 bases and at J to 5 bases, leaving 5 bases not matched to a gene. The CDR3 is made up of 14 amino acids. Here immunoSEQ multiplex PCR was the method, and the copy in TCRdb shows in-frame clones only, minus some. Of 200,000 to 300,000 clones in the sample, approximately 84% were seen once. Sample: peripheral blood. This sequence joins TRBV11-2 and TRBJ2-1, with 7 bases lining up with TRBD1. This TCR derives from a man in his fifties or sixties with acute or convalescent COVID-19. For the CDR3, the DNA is TGTGCCAGCAGCTACCGGGACAGTAACAATGAGCAGTTCTTC. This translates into CASSYRDSNNEQFF. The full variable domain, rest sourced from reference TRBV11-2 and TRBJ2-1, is EAGVAQSPRYKIIEKRQSVAFWCNPISGHATLYWYQQILGQGPKLLIQFQNNGVVDDSQLPKDRFSAERLKGVDSTLKIQPAKLEDSAVYLCASSYRDSNNEQFFGPGTRLTVL.